The following is a T cell receptor beta chain sequence with its context. This sample is part of a study of blood T cell repertoires in COVID-19. Sequencing used immunoSEQ multiplex PCR; TCRdb keeps in-frame clones, though not all of them. This table holds some 130,000 clones, almost 80% found once. Trimming took 3 bases from V and 0 from J, leaving 21 bases between them. This CDR3 comprises 17 residues. CDR1 is DFQATT and CDR2 is SNEGSKA in the germline V gene (reference sequence). Sequencing input: peripheral blood. The sequence came from a man in his 60s who had recovered from COVID-19. The chain employs TRBV20-1 and TRBJ2-7, with D possibly being TRBD2 (6 bases). The CDR3 DNA reads as TGCAGTGCTAGTGATGAAGCGGGTGTCAGGAGCTCCTACGAGCAGTACTTC. It specifies CSASDEAGVRSSYEQYF.